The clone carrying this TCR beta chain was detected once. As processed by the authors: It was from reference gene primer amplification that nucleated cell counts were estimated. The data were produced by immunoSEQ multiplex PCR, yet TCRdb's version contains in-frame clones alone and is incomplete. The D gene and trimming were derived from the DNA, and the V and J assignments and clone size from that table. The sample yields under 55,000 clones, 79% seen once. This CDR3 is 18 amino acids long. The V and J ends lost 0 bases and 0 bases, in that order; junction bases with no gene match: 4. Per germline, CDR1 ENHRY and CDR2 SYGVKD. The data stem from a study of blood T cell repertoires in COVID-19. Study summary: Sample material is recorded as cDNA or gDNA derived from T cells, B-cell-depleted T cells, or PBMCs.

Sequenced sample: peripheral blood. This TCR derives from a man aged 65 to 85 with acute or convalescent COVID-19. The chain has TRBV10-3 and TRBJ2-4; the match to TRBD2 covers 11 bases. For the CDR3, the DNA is TGTGCCATCAGTGAGTCTTCTAGCGGGAGGATAGCCAAAAACATTCAGTACTTC. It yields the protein CAISESSSGRIAKNIQYF.